This TCR beta chain was retrieved from a study of T cell changes during pregnancy in multiple sclerosis. This CDR3 is 15 amino acids long. Germline V gene data show CDR1 as LGHNT and CDR2 as FRNRAP. Trimming took 4 bases from V and 0 from J, leaving 10 bases between them. Produced via immunoSEQ multiplex PCR; TCRdb's table is partial and in-frame only. Of roughly 29,000 clones listed, 85% to 95% are singletons. This clonotype was sampled from a female donor with multiple sclerosis, enrolled in a pregnancy study. Sequencing used CD4+ T cells from peripheral blood mononuclear cells, obtained after pregnancy. The genes are TRBV12-5 and TRBJ1-5; maybe TRBD1 (5 bases). For the CDR3, the DNA is TGTGCTAGTGGTTCAGGGCAATATAGCAATCAGCCCCAGCATTTT. Its translation is CASGSGQYSNQPQHF.